This T cell receptor (beta chain) came from a study of Ad26.COV2.S vaccination and SARS-CoV-2 variants. The CDR3 consists of 14 residues. Germline V lookup: CDR1 SGHNT, CDR2 YYREEE (reference sequence). The V gene lost 3 bases and the J gene lost 4 bases, with 13 bases spanning the gap. Specified treatment: about 20 received Ad26.COV2.S at low or high dose, single or two shots; a few received placebo; per-sample allocation not given. Each sample was drawn 63 days after the first injection (of vaccine or placebo). In its sample, this clone was seen a few times. Assay used: immunoSEQ multiplex PCR; TCRdb lists only in-frame clones, some missing. This table holds about 400,000 clones, roughly 90% found once.

The sequence came from a person between 18 and 65 years old who received the Ad26.COV2.S COVID-19 vaccine or a placebo. Sample: peripheral blood, taken in a trial of Ad26.COV2.S vaccine versus placebo. The chain links TRBV5-4 to TRBJ2-5; D could derive from TRBD1 or TRBD2 (5 bases each). The CDR3 protein is CASSYPFGAETQYF. CDR3 DNA: TGTGCCAGCAGCTACCCATTCGGGGCAGAGACCCAGTACTTC.